A selection of T cell receptor beta chains follows, all from one sample in a study of response to subunit inactivated influenza vaccine. Each CDR3 protein gets one entry after TCRdb re-called the RT-PCR reads with MiXCR. The sample holds 250,000 to 350,000 distinct CDR3 sequences, about 20% seen once. The material was PBMCs from blood, obtained about 20 months after vaccination. All receptors derive from a man aged 45 to 75 who received an inactivated influenza vaccine. The CDR3 runs from the conserved cysteine through the conserved F or W.

v_call	j_call	cdr3_aa
TRBV11-3	TRBJ1-1	CASSAGLNTEAFF
TRBV9	TRBJ2-3	CASSVGGLAGVRDTQYF
TRBV7-2	TRBJ2-7	CASSRPGQVLYF
TRBV29-1	TRBJ2-1	CSLPPIDEYNEQFF
TRBV5-4	TRBJ1-2	CASSLSGYRGSGGGYTF
TRBV21-1	TRBJ1-1	CAGRFGTKNTEAFF
TRBV6-5	TRBJ2-1	CASSYQQASSYNEQFF
TRBV28	TRBJ1-5	CASDQPQHF
TRBV10-3	TRBJ2-1	CAISSPSSSGRARYNEQFF
TRBV12-3/TRBV12-4	TRBJ2-1	CASSLSGGGNEQFF
TRBV3-1	TRBJ1-4	CASSQQQGEKLFF
TRBV7-2	TRBJ2-5	CASSLGLIRQETQYF
TRBV12-3/TRBV12-4	TRBJ1-1	CASSPQINTEALF
TRBV12-3/TRBV12-4	TRBJ2-5	CASSPTGPGETQYF
TRBV15	TRBJ1-5	CATSRDLYQPQHF
TRBV5-1	TRBJ2-1	CASSSQLEQFF
TRBV2	TRBJ2-2	CASSEAWQGGGGELFF
TRBV5-1	TRBJ1-6	CASSLDTSATLHF
TRBV6-2/TRBV6-3	TRBJ2-1	CASKVNWAYNEQFF
TRBV20-1	TRBJ2-1	CSVLSGFLDNEQFF
TRBV7-9	TRBJ2-3	CASSSLAGESTDTQYF
TRBV3-1	TRBJ1-1	CASSHGQSNTEAFF
TRBV24-1	TRBJ2-7	CATGGSNSYEQYF